Described below is a single T cell receptor (beta chain) sequence and its context. As yet, its antigen is unknown. The sample comes from a study of Tregs in tolerant kidney transplant recipients. Study summary: Recipients received nonmyeloablative bone marrow transplants from related graft donors, with transient mixed chimerism. Notes on the study in general: Expanding Tregs on activated donor B cells appeared to best identify donor-specific TCRbeta clones. Few patients were studied, so findings need validation in larger groups.

Unstimulated Tregs (CD4+CD25+CD127-) and CD4+CD25- non-Tregs were sorted from PBMCs. V lost 0 bases, J lost 4 bases, and 13 bases lay in between. The germline CDR1 and CDR2 sequences are LGHNA and YSLEER. CDR3 size: 16 residues. The table came from immunoSEQ multiplex PCR; TCRdb's copy has only in-frame clones and leaves some out. The table includes some 66,000 clones, over 85% detected once. The source material was CD8+ T cells from blood, sampled before the transplant. This TCR derives from a human donor who received a combined kidney and bone marrow transplant. The chain recombines TRBV4-3 with TRBJ1-5; D possibly corresponds to TRBD1 (5 bases). Here the CDR3 reads CASSQDLIQGNQPQHF. In DNA, the CDR3 is TGCGCCAGCAGCCAAGACCTGATCCAGGGTAATCAGCCCCAGCATTTT.